This entry lists 5 T cell receptor beta chains sequenced from one sample in a study of molecular identifiers for immune sequencing clone quantification. TCRdb re-analysed the PCR reads in MiXCR, keeping a single row per CDR3 protein. The sample yields about 510,000 distinct CDR3 sequences, about a fifth seen once. The specimen sequenced was naive CD8+ T cells from blood, with Jurkat cell RNA spiked in. Sample subset: FACS-sorted CD8+CD4-CCR7+CD45RA+ naive T cells. All receptors come from a human donor in good health. Some libraries in this study had Jurkat cell RNA spiked in.

This chain joins TRBV7-7 and TRBJ1-5; D remains unclear. The CDR3 runs to 14 residues. The germline V and J ends were trimmed by 2 bases and 4 bases, with 9 bases remaining between them. Per germline, CDR1 SSHAT and CDR2 FNYEAQ (reference sequence). The CDR3 nucleotides read TGTGCCAGCAGCTTACGTTTCAGGAATCAGCCCCAGCATTTT. It encodes CASSLRFRNQPQHF.

This clonotype was picked up a small number of times. CDR3 in amino acids: CASSDLGTSTDTQYF. The CDR3 bases are TGCGCCAGCAGTGACCTAGGGACAAGCACAGATACGCAGTATTTT. V is TRBV10-1 and J is TRBJ2-3; D is possibly TRBD1 (6 bases). Germline V CDR1 and CDR2: WNHNN, SYGVQD (reference sequence). Trimming removed 3 bases at V and 0 bases at J, with 10 bases between. This CDR3 has 15 residues.

About this clonotype: Since a much larger clone is just one base distant, this may be a read error. This sequence joins TRBV4-1 and TRBJ1-5; a possible D gene is TRBD1 (6 bases). Germline V gene data show CDR1 as MGHRA and CDR2 as YSYEKL. V gave up 8 bases and J gave up 9 bases, with 17 bases separating them. The CDR3 length is 13 residues. Here the CDR3 reads CASGPTGSGPQHF. The CDR3 DNA is TGCGCCAGCGGACCGACAGGTTCGGGGCCCCAGCATTTT.

In this sample, this clonotype turned up many times. The chain carries TRBV19 and TRBJ2-1; 9 bases are a match to TRBD2. The V and J ends lost 7 bases and 5 bases, in that order; junction bases with no gene match: 6. CDR1 LNHDA and CDR2 SQIVND come from the germline V gene (reference sequence). The CDR3 has 14 residues. The CDR3 region is CASMSLAGNNEQFF. The DNA for the CDR3 is TGTGCCAGTATGTCTCTAGCGGGGAACAATGAGCAGTTCTTC.

Many counts were recorded for this clonotype. The chain recombines TRBV14 with TRBJ2-2, with 8 bases identical to TRBD2. Trimming at V came to 0 bases and at J to 7 bases, leaving 10 bases not matched to a gene. The length of the CDR3 is 17 residues. The germline V gene encodes CDR1 SGHDN and CDR2 FVKESK. The CDR3 nucleotides read TGTGCCAGCAGCCAAGAGCCGGGAGGGCCAACTATCGGGGAGCTGTTTTTT. Its protein product is CASSQEPGGPTIGELFF.